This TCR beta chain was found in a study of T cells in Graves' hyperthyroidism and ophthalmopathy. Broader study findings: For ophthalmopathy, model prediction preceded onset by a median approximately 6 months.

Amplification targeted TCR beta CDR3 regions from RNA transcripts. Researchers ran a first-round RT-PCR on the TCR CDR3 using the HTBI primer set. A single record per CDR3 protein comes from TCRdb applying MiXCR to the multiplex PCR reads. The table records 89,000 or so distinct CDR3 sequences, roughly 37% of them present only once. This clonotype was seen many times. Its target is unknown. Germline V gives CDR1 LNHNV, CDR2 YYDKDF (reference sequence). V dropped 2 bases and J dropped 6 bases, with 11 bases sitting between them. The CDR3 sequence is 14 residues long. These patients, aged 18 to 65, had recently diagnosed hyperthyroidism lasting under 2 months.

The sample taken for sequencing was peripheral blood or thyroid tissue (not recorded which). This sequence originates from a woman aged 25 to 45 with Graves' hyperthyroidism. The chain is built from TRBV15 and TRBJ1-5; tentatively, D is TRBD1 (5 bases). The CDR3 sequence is CATSRPGQFQPQHF. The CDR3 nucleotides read TGTGCCACCAGCAGACCCGGACAATTTCAGCCCCAGCATTTT.